This T cell receptor (beta chain) was recovered during a study of T cell responses to AZD1222 COVID-19 vaccine. Findings and caveats of the study: Donors were chiefly white British, with a greater number of females, and clonal diversity was perhaps underestimated. Of spike-specific TCRs, nearly half reportedly target regions left unmutated in variants. At baseline, seropositivity was found in only a handful of AZD1222 recipients.

Trimming left V 3 bases short and J 6 bases short, with 7 bases between. Germline V lookup: CDR1 KGHSH, CDR2 LQKENI. The CDR3 runs 12 residues. As to this clone: The antigen remains undetermined.

Assay: immunoSEQ multiplex PCR; the TCRdb copy retains only in-frame clones and omits some. The sample contains 33,000 or so clones, approximately 90% of which appear only once. The chain employs TRBV18 and TRBJ2-3, with D unclear. The sequenced sample was peripheral blood, obtained 28 days after the second AZD1222 dose. The receptor was derived from an adult who received the AZD1222 COVID-19 vaccine. In DNA, the CDR3 is TGTGCCAGCTCACCCCCTGGTGATACGCAGTATTTT. This translates into CASSPPGDTQYF.